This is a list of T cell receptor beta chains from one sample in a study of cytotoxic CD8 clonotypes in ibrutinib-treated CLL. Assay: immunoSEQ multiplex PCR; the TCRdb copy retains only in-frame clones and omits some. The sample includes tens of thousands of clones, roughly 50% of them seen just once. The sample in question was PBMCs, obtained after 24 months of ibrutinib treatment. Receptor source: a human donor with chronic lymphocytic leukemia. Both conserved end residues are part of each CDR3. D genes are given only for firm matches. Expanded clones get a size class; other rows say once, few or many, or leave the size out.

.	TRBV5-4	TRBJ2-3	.	CASSSDIPRTVHTQYF	TGTGCCAGCAGCTCCGACATACCTCGGACGGTTCATACGCAGTATTTT
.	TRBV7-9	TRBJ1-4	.	CASSRWTTSTNEKLFF	TGTGCCAGCAGCAGATGGACTACGTCAACTAATGAAAAACTGTTTTTT
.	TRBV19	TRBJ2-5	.	CASSIDVRETQYF	TGTGCCAGTAGTATAGATGTTAGGGAGACCCAGTACTTC
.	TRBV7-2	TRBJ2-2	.	CASSPSAGGRAHGELFF	TGTGCCAGCAGTCCCTCGGCGGGCGGGCGAGCCCACGGGGAGCTGTTTTTT
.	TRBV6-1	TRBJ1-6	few	CASTLRDNSPLHF	TGTGCCAGCACCTTGAGGGATAATTCACCCCTCCACTTT
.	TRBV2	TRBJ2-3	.	CASTQGTIYTDTQYF	TGTGCCAGCACCCAAGGGACGATCTACACAGATACGCAGTATTTT
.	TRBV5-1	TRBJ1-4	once	CASSDNLQGPNEKLFF	TGCGCCAGCAGCGATAACTTACAGGGACCGAATGAAAAACTGTTTTTT
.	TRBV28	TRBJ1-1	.	CASRSTAKNTEAFF	TGTGCCAGCAGATCTACAGCTAAGAACACTGAAGCTTTCTTT
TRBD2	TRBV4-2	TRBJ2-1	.	CASSPGRASGLYNEQFF	TGTGCCAGCAGCCCGGGCCGGGCTAGCGGATTATACAATGAGCAGTTCTTC
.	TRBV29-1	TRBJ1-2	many	CSVGRADGYTF	TGCAGCGTTGGACGGGCCGACGGCTACACCTTC
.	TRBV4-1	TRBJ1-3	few	CASSQVLRADTIYF	TGCGCCAGCAGCCAAGTCCTTAGGGCGGACACCATATATTTT
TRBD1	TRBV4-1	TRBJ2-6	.	CASSPTGMSNVLTF	TGCGCCAGCAGTCCGACAGGGATGTCCAACGTCCTGACTTTC
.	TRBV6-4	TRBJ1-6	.	CASSVEAMYSPLHF	TGTGCCAGCAGTGTAGAGGCGATGTATTCACCCCTCCACTTT
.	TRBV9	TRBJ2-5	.	CASSGGGETQYF	TGTGCCAGCAGCGGCGGTGGGGAGACTCAGTACTTC
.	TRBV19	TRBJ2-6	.	CASSRWTVGANVLTF	TGTGCCAGTAGCAGATGGACAGTTGGGGCCAACGTCCTGACTTTC
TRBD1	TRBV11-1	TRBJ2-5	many	CASSSPTGMGETQYF	TGTGCCAGCAGCTCTCCGACAGGGATGGGGGAGACCCAGTACTTC
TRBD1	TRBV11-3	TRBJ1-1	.	CASSSNRGPGTEAFF	TGTGCCAGCAGCTCCAATAGGGGGCCGGGAACTGAAGCTTTCTTT
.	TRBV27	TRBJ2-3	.	CASRGGTDTQYF	TGTGCCAGCCGTGGGGGCACAGATACGCAGTATTTT
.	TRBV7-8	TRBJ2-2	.	CASSHLINTGELFF	TGTGCCAGCAGCCACTTAATTAACACCGGGGAGCTGTTTTTT
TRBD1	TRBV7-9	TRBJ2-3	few	CALQGVETDTQYF	TGTGCCCTACAGGGGGTGGAAACAGATACGCAGTATTTT
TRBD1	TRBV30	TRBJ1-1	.	CAWISTDRGPQNTEAFF	TGTGCCTGGATTTCGACCGACAGGGGTCCCCAAAACACTGAAGCTTTCTTT
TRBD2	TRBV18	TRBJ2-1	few	CASSPTSGVGNEQFF	TGTGCCAGCTCACCGACTAGCGGGGTGGGGAATGAGCAGTTCTTC
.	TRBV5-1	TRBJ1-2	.	CASSLEAGRSDGYTF	TGCGCCAGCAGCTTGGAGGCGGGGCGCAGCGATGGCTACACCTTC
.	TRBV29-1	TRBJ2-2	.	CSVVGSGELFF	TGCAGCGTTGTGGGGTCTGGGGAGCTGTTTTTT
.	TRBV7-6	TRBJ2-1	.	CASRLGGYYNEQFF	TGTGCCAGCAGGCTAGGCGGGTATTACAATGAGCAGTTCTTC
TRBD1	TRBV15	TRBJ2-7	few	CATSRVDRGAEQYF	TGTGCCACCAGCAGGGTGGACAGGGGGGCCGAGCAGTACTTC
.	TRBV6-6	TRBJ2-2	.	CASSYGAALDTGELFF	TGTGCCAGCAGTTATGGGGCAGCCCTTGACACCGGGGAGCTGTTTTTT
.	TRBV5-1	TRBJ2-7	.	CASSLGLVPYSEQYF	TGCGCCAGCAGCTTGGGTCTGGTACCTTATTCCGAGCAGTACTTC
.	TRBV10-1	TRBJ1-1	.	CASSEGIFGMNTEAFF	TGCGCCAGCAGTGAGGGGATTTTCGGTATGAACACTGAAGCTTTCTTT
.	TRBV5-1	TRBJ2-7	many	CASSFSWTVFSRGPYEQYF	TGCGCCAGCAGCTTTTCATGGACAGTTTTTTCTCGGGGCCCCTACGAGCAGTACTTC
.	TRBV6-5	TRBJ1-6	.	CASSGLMDSPLHF	TGTGCCAGCAGTGGGCTGATGGATTCACCCCTCCACTTT
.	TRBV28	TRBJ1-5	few	CASSPGRTWAQHF	TGTGCCAGCAGTCCCGGGAGGACCTGGGCCCAGCATTTT
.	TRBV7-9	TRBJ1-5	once	CASSEQGKGSPQHF	TGTGCCAGCAGCGAACAAGGGAAAGGGTCGCCCCAGCATTTT
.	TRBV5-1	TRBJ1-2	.	CASSFRAANTSPGGYTF	TGCGCCAGCAGCTTCCGGGCAGCAAATACAAGCCCCGGAGGCTACACCTTC
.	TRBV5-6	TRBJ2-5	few	CASSLGVLETQYF	TGTGCCAGCAGCTTAGGTGTTTTGGAGACCCAGTACTTC